This T cell receptor beta chain was sequenced during a study of Ad26.COV2.S vaccination and SARS-CoV-2 variants. Treatment meaning: about 20 received Ad26.COV2.S at low or high dose, single or two shots; several received placebo; per-sample allocation not given. The samples were gathered on day 63 after the first injection of vaccine or placebo. Donation came from an adult in Boston who was aged 18-55 years. Repertoires were generated with immunoSEQ multiplex PCR, while TCRdb's copy carries only in-frame clones and drops some. Of 300,000 to 500,000 clones in the sample, less than 90% were seen once. CDR3 length equals 13 residues. Trimming removed 5 bases from V and 12 bases from J; junction bases left unmatched: 8. Looked up from germline, CDR1 is KGHDR and CDR2 is SFDVKD.

The sequences come from peripheral blood, collected in a trial of Ad26.COV2.S vaccine versus placebo. The V call is TRBV24-1, the J call TRBJ2-1; 8 nucleotides line up with TRBD1. This clonotype was obtained from a person aged 18 to 59 who received the Ad26.COV2.S COVID-19 vaccine or a placebo. The CDR3: CATSAPDRVLQFF. The CDR3 nucleotides read TGTGCCACCAGTGCCCCGGACAGGGTATTGCAGTTCTTC.